This T cell receptor (beta chain) originates from a study of long-term antiretroviral therapy in people with HIV. Regarding this clone: The antigen is undetermined.

Run at survey level, the immunoSEQ assay was version v3.0. Method: immunoSEQ multiplex PCR; TCRdb's copy keeps in-frame clones and lacks some. The sample has around 20,000 clones; 76% are singletons. Germline V lookup: CDR1 SGHTA, CDR2 FQGNSA. Trimming at V came to 3 bases and at J to 4 bases, leaving 6 bases not matched to a gene. CDR3 length: 15 amino acids. Findings of the study overall: Repertoires from HIV showed CDR3 length ranges narrower than those of controls.

The origin of this receptor is a woman between 50 and 59 years old with HIV. The sequencing used unsorted PBMCs, collected 0.5 years before starting antiretroviral therapy. This chain uses TRBV7-2 with TRBJ1-1, with TRBD1 matching over 9 bases. CDR3 coding DNA: TGTGCCAGCAGCTTGGTACCACAGGGGGCCACTGAAGCTTTCTTT. This translates into CASSLVPQGATEAFF. The full variable domain, completed using reference TRBV7-2 and TRBJ1-1, is GAGVSQSPSNKVTEKGKDVELRCDPISGHTALYWYRQSLGQGLEFLIYFQGNSAPDKSGLPSDRFSAERTGGSVSTLTIQRTQQEDSAVYLCASSLVPQGATEAFFGQGTRLTVV.